The 12 T cell receptor beta chains below were found in one sample sequenced in a study of response to subunit inactivated influenza vaccine. TCRdb reprocessed the RT-PCR reads with MiXCR, giving one entry per CDR3 protein. Altogether around 750,000 distinct CDR3 sequences are present, 21% being singletons, with the ten largest covering roughly 10%. This material consisted of PBMCs from blood, taken around 5 days after vaccination. All receptors come from a man aged 50-59 years who received an inactivated influenza vaccine.

The CDR3 DNA reads as TGTGCCAGCAGTCAGGGGGATGGAAACACCATATATTTT. Protein product: CASSQGDGNTIYF. The genes are TRBV12-3 or TRBV12-4 and TRBJ1-3; 7 bases agree with TRBD1. V was pared by 5 bases and J by 3 bases, with 1 base of the junction left unmatched. The CDR3 has 13 residues.

The CDR3 DNA reads TGTGCCAGCAGCCCGATGACAGGGGGCTACCACGAGCAGTACTTC. It translates to CASSPMTGGYHEQYF. The chain combines TRBV11-2 with TRBJ2-7; 10 bases fit TRBD1. Germline CDR1 reads SGHAT; CDR2 reads FQNNGV. This CDR3 region has 15 residues. J gave up 5 bases and V 5 bases, and 9 bases lay outside the gene matches.

The CDR3 is CAISESIGSVNNEQFF. DNA of the CDR3: TGTGCCATCAGTGAGTCTATAGGGTCGGTCAACAATGAGCAGTTCTTC. The chain joins TRBV10-3 to TRBJ2-1; D remains ambiguous. The ends were cut back, 0 bases at V and 5 bases at J, with 14 bases in the middle. Germline lookup yields CDR1 ENHRY and CDR2 SYGVKD. This CDR3 contains 16 residues.

This clonotype has just a few counts. The chain employs TRBV7-2 and TRBJ1-2, with D unclear. Between the trimmed V and J ends, which lost 4 bases and 8 bases, there was a span of 14 bases. The CDR3 is 13 amino acids. CDR1 is SGHTA and CDR2 is FQGNSA in the germline V gene. The CDR3 loop reads CASSSDWAGGYTF. The CDR3 DNA follows: TGTGCCAGCAGCTCTGACTGGGCGGGGGGCTACACCTTC.

This clonotype was recorded a few times. The chain couples TRBV20-1 to TRBJ2-1, with a tentative D call TRBD2 (7 bases). The CDR3 runs to 15 residues. V was trimmed by 3 bases and J by 2 bases, leaving 14 bases between them. CDR1 is DFQATT and CDR2 is SNEGSKA in the germline V gene (reference sequence). This CDR3 is CSASEGGGPYNEQFF. DNA of the CDR3: TGCAGTGCTAGTGAGGGAGGGGGACCCTACAATGAGCAGTTCTTC.

The chain recombines TRBV5-1 with TRBJ1-1; D not resolved. Trimming stripped 0 bases from V and 8 bases from J, with 14 bases between. CDR3 length: 14 amino acids. Germline values: CDR1 SGHRS, CDR2 YFSETQ. CDR3 coding DNA: TGCGCCAGCAGCTTGGAAACGGGCCTCCAAGAAGCTTTCTTT. Translating it yields CASSLETGLQEAFF.

The chain uses TRBV11-3 and TRBJ2-1, with unresolved D. The CDR3 is 14 amino acids. Germline CDR1 reads SGHNT; CDR2 reads YENEEA. V was trimmed by 2 bases and J by 4 bases, leaving 9 bases between them. CDR3 residues: CASSLNRKYNEQFF. The DNA for the CDR3 is TGTGCCAGCAGCTTAAACAGAAAATACAATGAGCAGTTCTTC.

This clonotype occurred many times. This rearrangement joins TRBV12-3 or TRBV12-4 to TRBJ2-2; the match to TRBD1 covers 7 bases. The CDR3 extends over 13 amino acids. J was trimmed by 4 bases and V by 6 bases; bases with no gene match: 2. CDR3 amino acids: CASSYRGTGELFF. The CDR3 DNA reads as TGTGCCAGCAGCTACAGGGGCACCGGGGAGCTGTTTTTT.

This clonotype was counted many times. The chain joins TRBV12-3 or TRBV12-4 to TRBJ2-5, with 7 bases lining up with TRBD1. V shed 6 bases and J 2 bases; nucleotides not matched to a gene: 6. This CDR3 is built from 14 residues. The CDR3 loop reads CASSRQGRQETQYF. DNA of the CDR3: TGTGCCAGCAGCCGACAGGGCCGGCAAGAGACCCAGTACTTC.

A few counts support this clonotype. V usage is TRBV20-1 and J usage is TRBJ2-6, with D perhaps matching TRBD1 (5 bases). This CDR3 is 16 amino acids long. The germline V gene has CDR1 DFQATT and CDR2 SNEGSKA (reference sequence). V gave up 1 base and J gave up 0 bases, with 10 bases separating them. Written as DNA, the CDR3 is TGCAGTGCTAGAGCAGGGATACGCTCTGGGGCCAACGTCCTGACTTTC. Amino acids: CSARAGIRSGANVLTF.

This chain joins TRBV7-9 and TRBJ1-1, with D perhaps matching TRBD1 (5 bases). Germline V lookup: CDR1 SEHNR, CDR2 FQNEAQ (reference sequence). The CDR3 consists of 15 residues. Between the trimmed V and J ends, which lost 2 bases and 4 bases, there was a span of 14 bases. The CDR3 DNA reads TGTGCCAGCAGCTTATTCCGGGACGTGGGCACTGAAGCTTTCTTT. It translates to CASSLFRDVGTEAFF.

This clonotype was counted ten times or more. J is TRBJ1-1 and V is TRBV5-1; D might be TRBD1 (5 bases). Germline V CDR1 and CDR2: SGHRS, YFSETQ. The CDR3 sequence is 15 residues long. V shed 4 bases and J shed 4 bases, with 17 bases lying between them. The CDR3 bases are TGCGCCAGCAGCGCCACCGGAGGGGTGGCCACTGAAGCTTTCTTT. Translation gives CASSATGGVATEAFF.